These 8 T cell receptor beta chains share one sample of origin, sequenced in a study of radiotherapy plus CTLA-4 blockade in lung cancer. TCRdb's table, derived via immunoSEQ multiplex PCR, lists solely in-frame clones and lacks some. This table has 110,000 or so clones, more than 65% appearing once. Material: peripheral blood, obtained from a patient treated with radiotherapy plus ipilimumab. All receptors come from a human donor with non-small cell lung cancer who had a partial response to radiotherapy plus ipilimumab.

This clone was seen a handful of times. This sequence joins TRBV4-3 and TRBJ2-1; D perhaps matches TRBD2 (5 bases). The CDR3 consists of 16 residues. Deletions cut 0 bases from V and 5 bases from J, with 14 bases between. CDR1 and CDR2 from the germline V gene are LGHNA and YSLEER. CDR3 loop: CASSQDRAAIHNEQFF. The CDR3 DNA follows: TGCGCCAGCAGCCAAGATCGAGCGGCAATTCACAATGAGCAGTTCTTC.

The chain has TRBV7-2 and TRBJ2-7, with 10 bases identical to TRBD1. Germline V gives CDR1 SGHTA, CDR2 FQGNSA. V lost 5 bases, J lost 2 bases, and 9 bases stayed unmatched. The CDR3 is 16 residues long. CDR3 bases: TGTGCCAGCAGCCTTCGCGGACAGGGGGTAACCTACGAGCAGTACTTC. Protein: CASSLRGQGVTYEQYF. The complete variable domain, with remaining parts taken from reference TRBV7-2 and TRBJ2-7, reads GAGVSQSPSNKVTEKGKDVELRCDPISGHTALYWYRQSLGQGLEFLIYFQGNSAPDKSGLPSDRFSAERTGGSVSTLTIQRTQQEDSAVYLCASSLRGQGVTYEQYFGPGTRLTVT.

V usage is TRBV27 and J usage is TRBJ1-4, with no clear D. Germline CDR1 and CDR2: MNHEY and SMNVEV (reference sequence). The CDR3 totals 15 residues. V lost 3 bases and J lost 7, with 15 bases in between. The CDR3 DNA sequence: TGTGCCAGCAGTTTCGGAGCGGGGATGGGTGAAAAACTGTTTTTT. Residues: CASSFGAGMGEKLFF. Filled out from reference TRBV27 and TRBJ1-4, the complete variable domain reads EAQVTQNPRYLITVTGKKLTVTCSQNMNHEYMSWYRQDPGLGLRQIYYSMNVEVTDKGDVPEGYKVSRKEKRNFPLILESPSPNQTSLYFCASSFGAGMGEKLFFGSGTQLSVL.

The chain is built from TRBV5-1 and TRBJ2-7; 7 bases align to TRBD2. The germline gives CDR1 SGHRS, CDR2 YFSETQ. Germline trimming cut 4 bases from V and 5 bases from J; bases unmatched to any gene: 15. This CDR3 is 16 amino acids long. CDR3 loop: CASSLSTGTTNHEQYF. DNA of the CDR3: TGCGCCAGCAGCCTGTCAACCGGGACTACCAACCACGAGCAGTACTTC.

The genes are TRBV6-5 and TRBJ1-1; weak D call: TRBD1 (6 bases). CDR3 length equals 15 residues. The germline CDR1 and CDR2 sequences are MNHEY and SVGAGI. Trimming left V 6 bases short and J 4 bases short, with 18 bases between. The CDR3 nucleotides read TGTGCCAGCAGACACTTTCAAACAGGGCTCACTGAAGCTTTCTTT. Its translation: CASRHFQTGLTEAFF.

The rearrangement uses TRBV5-1 and TRBJ2-7, with D hard to call. The DNA end favors TRBJ2-5, so the J call may be wrong. Germline values: CDR1 SGHRS, CDR2 YFSETQ. The CDR3 is 13 amino acids. The DNA for the CDR3 is TGCGCCAGCAGCCTCAGGTTTGGGGAGACCCAGTACTTC. Translating gives CASSLRFGETQYF.

The J gene is TRBJ1-1, the V gene TRBV7-8, with D perhaps matching TRBD1 (6 bases). The CDR3 sequence is 14 residues long. Trimming pared 5 bases from V and 7 bases from J, leaving 17 bases between. From germline, CDR1 is SGHVS and CDR2 FQNEAQ. The CDR3 DNA reads as TGTGCCAGCAGCCAGGAACAGGGAACAGTTGAAGCTTTCTTT. This gives the protein CASSQEQGTVEAFF. The full variable domain, with the rest looked up from reference TRBV7-8 and TRBJ1-1, is GAGVSQSPRYKVAKRGQDVALRCDPISGHVSLFWYQQALGQGPEFLTYFQNEAQLDKSGLPSDRFFAERPEGSVSTLKIQRTQQEDSAVYLCASSQEQGTVEAFFGQGTRLTVV.

This chain's CDR3 is CASSGRLAPYNEQFF. CDR3 nucleotide sequence: TGTGCCAGCAGCGGACGACTAGCCCCTTACAATGAGCAGTTCTTC. The gene calls are TRBV11-2 and TRBJ2-1; 7 bases fit TRBD2. Germline lookup yields CDR1 SGHAT and CDR2 FQNNGV. This CDR3 spans 15 amino acids. With 5 bases clipped from V and 4 bases from J, the junction kept 8 bases outside the gene matches.